These 19 T cell receptor beta chains came from one sample sequenced in a study of a mutant IDH1 vaccine in newly diagnosed glioma. Their cognate antigens are unknown. The assay was immunoSEQ multiplex PCR, and TCRdb's table has in-frame clones only and misses some. The table shows under 150,000 clones, with 75% to 90% occurring only once. The time point here: week 11, during vaccination. All doses held 300 ug of mutant IDH1 20-mer peptide, with topical imiquimod. The sequencing used PBMCs, collected from a glioma patient whose treatment included an IDH1 peptide vaccine. These receptors all come from a woman aged 45-59 years with glioma.

The chain is built from TRBV30 and TRBJ1-4; D unresolved. CDR1 GTSNPN and CDR2 SVGIG come from the germline V gene (reference sequence). This CDR3 has 11 amino acids. V was trimmed by 3 bases and J by 7 bases, leaving 6 bases between them. The chain's CDR3 is CAWRFGEKLFF. The CDR3 nucleotides are TGTGCCTGGAGGTTTGGTGAAAAACTGTTTTTT.

This clone was detected once. This chain connects TRBV19 to TRBJ2-2; 10 nucleotides line up with TRBD1. The CDR3 sequence is 17 residues long. V trimming: 7 bases; J trimming: 0 bases; junction bases outside the gene matches: 8. From germline, CDR1 is LNHDA and CDR2 SQIVND (reference sequence). The CDR3, as DNA: TGTGCCAGTACATCCGGGACAGGGGTCGCGAACACCGGGGAGCTGTTTTTT. Its translation is CASTSGTGVANTGELFF. The full variable domain, rest sourced from reference TRBV19 and TRBJ2-2, is DGGITQSPKYLFRKEGQNVTLSCEQNLNHDAMYWYRQDPGQGLRLIYYSQIVNDFQKGDIAEGYSVSREKKESFPLTVTSAQKNPTAFYLCASTSGTGVANTGELFFGEGSRLTVL.

The gene calls are TRBV9 and TRBJ2-2, with D hard to call. CDR1 and CDR2 from the germline V gene are SGDLS and YYNGEE. The CDR3 has 16 amino acids. V was shortened by 0 bases and J by 0 bases, with 9 bases between the two germline ends. The CDR3, as DNA: TGTGCCAGCAGCGTAGGGTGGGATACGAACACCGGGGAGCTGTTTTTT. Translated: CASSVGWDTNTGELFF.

The gene calls are TRBV30 and TRBJ1-1; D unresolved. Trimming cost V 2 bases and J 0 bases, with 4 bases left between them. This CDR3 is 12 amino acids long. Per germline, CDR1 GTSNPN and CDR2 SVGIG (reference sequence). The CDR3 DNA is TGTGCCTGGAGTTTGTTGAACACTGAAGCTTTCTTT. Encoded protein: CAWSLLNTEAFF.

The chain joins TRBV2 to TRBJ1-1, with D perhaps matching TRBD1 (6 bases). Trimming took 6 bases from V and 6 from J, leaving 17 bases between them. CDR3 length: 14 amino acids. The germline CDR1 and CDR2 sequences are SNHLY and FYNNEI. The CDR3 sequence: CASRLRGAGAEAFF. For the CDR3, the DNA is TGTGCCAGCAGATTAAGGGGGGCAGGCGCTGAAGCTTTCTTT.

The V and J genes are TRBV11-1 and TRBJ2-7; TRBD1 matches at 7 bases. The CDR3 is 15 residues long. Trimming cost V 5 bases and J 2 bases; bases outside gene matches: 9. CDR1 is SGHAT and CDR2 is FQDESV in the germline V gene (reference sequence). CDR3 DNA sequence: TGTGCCAGCAGCCACTGGGACAGCTTTACCTACGAGCAGTACTTC. Protein product: CASSHWDSFTYEQYF.

V gene TRBV5-6 combines with J gene TRBJ2-7, with 8 bases lining up with TRBD1. Germline CDR1 SGHDT, CDR2 YYEEEE. The CDR3 is 14 amino acids. The V gene end was trimmed by 4 bases and the J gene end by 3 bases; junction bases not matched to a gene: 6. The CDR3: CASSDSGTGYEQYF. The CDR3 coding sequence is TGTGCCAGCAGCGATTCCGGGACAGGCTACGAGCAGTACTTC. The complete variable domain, with remaining parts taken from reference TRBV5-6 and TRBJ2-7, reads DAGVTQSPTHLIKTRGQQVTLRCSPKSGHDTVSWYQQALGQGPQFIFQYYEEEERQRGNFPDRFSGHQFPNYSSELNVNALLLGDSALYLCASSDSGTGYEQYFGPGTRLTVT.

The chain couples TRBV28 to TRBJ2-7; D perhaps matches TRBD2 (6 bases). CDR3 length: 13 residues. Germline assignment: CDR1 MDHEN and CDR2 SYDVKM. V was shortened by 3 bases and J by 0 bases, with 6 bases between the two germline ends. CDR3 sequence reads: CASSFGSSYEQYF. In DNA, the CDR3 is TGTGCCAGCAGTTTCGGGAGCTCCTACGAGCAGTACTTC.

The chain employs TRBV18 and TRBJ1-1; D perhaps matches TRBD1 (6 bases). CDR1 is KGHSH and CDR2 is LQKENI in the germline V gene. The ends were cut back, 0 bases at V and 4 bases at J, with 15 bases in the middle. This CDR3 comprises 16 residues. The CDR3 coding sequence is TGTGCCAGCTCACCACCGGGGGCGCGGTTGGGCACTGAAGCTTTCTTT. Protein: CASSPPGARLGTEAFF.

This rearrangement joins TRBV6-6 to TRBJ1-2; D remains ambiguous. The CDR3 is 13 residues long. Germline loops: CDR1 MNHNY, CDR2 SVGAGI (reference sequence). The V gene lost 5 bases and the J gene lost 4 bases, with 11 bases spanning the gap. This CDR3 reads CASSPSRAYGYTF. CDR3 coding DNA: TGTGCCAGCAGTCCATCCCGGGCCTATGGCTACACCTTC.

This clone was found once. The chain carries TRBV6-1 and TRBJ2-7; 7 nucleotides match TRBD1. J lost 2 bases, V lost 6 bases, and 10 bases had no gene match. This CDR3 contains 15 residues. The germline V gene has CDR1 MNHNS and CDR2 SASEGT. In DNA, the CDR3 is TGTGCCAGCAGGGACGGGACAGTAAATCCCTACGAGCAGTACTTC. It specifies CASRDGTVNPYEQYF.

This chain joins TRBV19 and TRBJ2-1; D might be TRBD2 (5 bases). This CDR3 region has 17 residues. Trimming pared 1 base from V and 4 bases from J, leaving 17 bases between. Germline CDR1 and CDR2: LNHDA and SQIVND (reference sequence). DNA of the CDR3: TGTGCCAGTAGTATAGCGCGAATGGGCGGGTCATACAATGAGCAGTTCTTC. As protein: CASSIARMGGSYNEQFF. The full variable domain, with the rest looked up from reference TRBV19 and TRBJ2-1, is DGGITQSPKYLFRKEGQNVTLSCEQNLNHDAMYWYRQDPGQGLRLIYYSQIVNDFQKGDIAEGYSVSREKKESFPLTVTSAQKNPTAFYLCASSIARMGGSYNEQFFGPGTRLTVL.

The chain couples TRBV6-5 to TRBJ2-7, with TRBD1 as a possible D gene (5 bases). The CDR3 extends over 12 amino acids. The V end was cut by 7 bases, the J end by 5 bases, with 12 bases between. From germline, CDR1 is MNHEY and CDR2 SVGAGI. Here the CDR3 DNA reads TGTGCCAGCAAAGTGGGGCTCAACGAGCAGTACTTC. Translated: CASKVGLNEQYF.

In its sample, this clone was seen a few times. The chain recombines TRBV19 with TRBJ2-4; TRBD2 aligns across 7 bases. The length of the CDR3 is 15 residues. V dropped 0 bases and J dropped 5; count of bases not matched to a gene: 4. Per germline, CDR1 LNHDA and CDR2 SQIVND (reference sequence). The CDR3 region has the DNA TGTGCCAGTAGTATAGAAAGTCGGGAGGAAAACATTCAGTACTTC. This encodes CASSIESREENIQYF. The full variable domain, completed using reference TRBV19 and TRBJ2-4, is DGGITQSPKYLFRKEGQNVTLSCEQNLNHDAMYWYRQDPGQGLRLIYYSQIVNDFQKGDIAEGYSVSREKKESFPLTVTSAQKNPTAFYLCASSIESREENIQYFGAGTRLSVL.

V is TRBV5-4 and J is TRBJ1-1; D is perhaps TRBD1 (5 bases). This CDR3 has 14 residues. Germline V gene data show CDR1 as SGHNT and CDR2 as YYREEE (reference sequence). The V end lost 2 bases, the J end lost 4 bases, and 12 bases lay between the germline ends. Here the CDR3 reads CASSFRGTGTEAFF. In nucleotides, the CDR3 is TGTGCCAGCAGCTTTCGGGGGACTGGCACTGAAGCTTTCTTT.

This chain links TRBV15 with TRBJ1-3, with unresolved D. V shed 1 base and J shed 0 bases, with 7 bases lying between them. The CDR3 covers 15 residues. Germline V lookup: CDR1 LNHNV, CDR2 YYDKDF (reference sequence). CDR3 protein: CATSRGHGSGNTIYF. The CDR3 bases are TGTGCCACCAGCAGAGGACACGGCTCTGGAAACACCATATATTTT. Drawing the rest from reference TRBV15 and TRBJ1-3, the complete variable domain is DAMVIQNPRYQVTQFGKPVTLSCSQTLNHNVMYWYQQKSSQAPKLLFHYYDKDFNNEADTPDNFQSRRPNTSFCFLDIRSPGLGDTAMYLCATSRGHGSGNTIYFGEGSWLTVV.

V is TRBV30 and J is TRBJ2-1; TRBD1 matches at 7 bases. J was trimmed by 3 bases and V by 0 bases; bases with no gene match: 5. The CDR3 is made up of 15 amino acids. Looked up from germline, CDR1 is GTSNPN and CDR2 is SVGIG (reference sequence). CDR3 amino acids: CAWSVGDSYYNEQFF. The CDR3 nucleotides read TGTGCCTGGAGTGTAGGGGACAGTTACTACAATGAGCAGTTCTTC.

V gene TRBV4-1 combines with J gene TRBJ2-2, with 7 bases fitting TRBD2. With 1 base clipped from V and 3 bases from J, the junction kept 14 bases outside the gene matches. This CDR3 comprises 19 residues. Germline V gene sequence: CDR1 MGHRA, CDR2 YSYEKL. The CDR3 coding sequence is TGCGCCAGCAGCCAAGCCCGCTTAGCGGGTGTGGGGCACACCGGGGAGCTGTTTTTT. Translation gives CASSQARLAGVGHTGELFF.

As regards this clone: The CDR3 end shows no conserved phenylalanine or tryptophan, and so a read error is likely. This chain joins TRBV27 and TRBJ1-4; D gene ambiguous. Germline values: CDR1 MNHEY, CDR2 SMNVEV (reference sequence). The CDR3 is made up of 13 amino acids. The ends were cut back, 8 bases at V and 7 bases at J, with 14 bases in the middle. The DNA of the CDR3 is TGTGCCAGCGGAGACATTTTAGGTGAAAAACTGTTTCTT. This gives the protein CASGDILGEKLFL.